These 6 T cell receptor beta chains were all obtained from the same sample, sequenced in a study of T-cell reconstitution after alpha-beta-depleted transplantation in children (dated by TCRdb to 2016 to 2017). To prepare the library, PCR was applied. The instrument was an Illumina HiSeq 2500. Molecular barcoding was employed in the preparation of TCR libraries, with unique molecular identifiers being used to normalize TCRbeta repertoire quantification. The public reads were reanalyzed by TCRdb: fastp trimming at Q25, MiXCR alignment, in-frame beta chains only. Entries that share a CDR3 protein sequence are merged under the most common genes and DNA. The table for this sample lists around 380,000 distinct CDR3 sequences; roughly a tenth of them were counted only once. The ten largest clones represent approximately 5% of the sample. Sequences were derived from PBMCs from the stem cell graft donor, sampled from the stem cell graft. These receptors were obtained from a human donor who donated a stem cell graft to a child with acute myeloid leukemia.

This clonotype was counted only a few times. This chain joins TRBV11-2 and TRBJ2-1; D possibly corresponds to TRBD1 (6 bases). The V gene lost 5 bases and the J gene lost 9 bases, with 11 bases spanning the gap. Per germline, CDR1 SGHAT and CDR2 FQNNGV. The CDR3 sequence is 12 residues long. The CDR3 nucleotides are TGTGCCAGCAGCCGAACAGGGATTGAGCAGTTCTTC. Protein: CASSRTGIEQFF. Combining the CDR3 with reference TRBV11-2 and TRBJ2-1 gives the whole variable domain EAGVAQSPRYKIIEKRQSVAFWCNPISGHATLYWYQQILGQGPKLLIQFQNNGVVDDSQLPKDRFSAERLKGVDSTLKIQPAKLEDSAVYLCASSRTGIEQFFGPGTRLTVL.

The chain joins TRBV4-2 to TRBJ2-2; 8 bases agree with TRBD2. CDR1 and CDR2 (germline): LGHNA, YNFKEQ. The CDR3 length is 16 residues. V dropped 4 bases and J dropped 7; count of bases not matched to a gene: 11. CDR3: CASSRSPGTSDGELFF. In nucleotides, the CDR3 is TGTGCCAGCAGCCGGAGTCCTGGGACTAGTGACGGGGAGCTGTTTTTT.

This clonotype was observed at least ten times. The gene calls are TRBV5-6 and TRBJ2-1; a possible D gene is TRBD1 (5 bases). The CDR3 spans 13 residues. Germline values: CDR1 SGHDT, CDR2 YYEEEE. The V end lost 0 bases, the J end lost 12 bases, and 13 bases lay between the germline ends. The DNA for the CDR3 is TGTGCCAGCAGCTTGGATCAGGGATATTGGCAGTTCTTC. This encodes CASSLDQGYWQFF.

This clonotype was seen a few times. The chain is built from TRBV20-1 and TRBJ2-5, with 9 positions matching TRBD2. The length of the CDR3 is 17 residues. Germline V gives CDR1 DFQATT, CDR2 SNEGSKA (reference sequence). V trimming: 5 bases; J trimming: 0 bases; junction bases outside the gene matches: 13. DNA for the CDR3: TGCAGTGCTGGAGCGTCGCTAGCGGGGATTAACCAAGAGACCCAGTACTTC. Its protein is CSAGASLAGINQETQYF.

This clonotype was counted between two and nine times. CDR3: CSASVGYEQYF. The CDR3 nucleotides read TGCAGTGCTAGCGTCGGGTACGAGCAGTACTTC. The chain joins TRBV20-1 to TRBJ2-7; D not certain. V shed 3 bases and J shed 4 bases, with 7 bases lying between them. CDR3 size: 11 residues. Germline assignment: CDR1 DFQATT and CDR2 SNEGSKA (reference sequence).

The chain uses TRBV5-6 and TRBJ2-7, with 14 bases that match TRBD2. Germline V gene lookup returns CDR1 SGHDT and CDR2 YYEEEE. The CDR3 is 16 residues long. J lost 6 bases, V lost 3 bases, and 8 bases had no gene match. CDR3 coding DNA: TGTGCCAGCAGCTCCTCCACCGGGACTAGCGGGGGCGAGCAGTACTTC. Its protein product is CASSSSTGTSGGEQYF.